The sample holds one count of the clone carrying this T cell receptor beta chain. The antigen remains undetermined. This sample was included in a study of T cells in Graves' hyperthyroidism and ophthalmopathy. Study at large: Initial diagnosis, before any treatment, was when peripheral blood was collected. General study findings and limits: A 13 V-J model separated ophthalmopathy from stable hyperthyroidism. Blood also contained most expanded thyroid clonotypes above 0.001.

V was pared by 5 bases and J by 1 base, with 16 bases of the junction left unmatched. The CDR3 consists of 19 residues. The germline V gene has CDR1 PRHDT and CDR2 FYEKMQ (reference sequence). RNA transcripts were the template for amplifying TCR beta CDR3 regions. Researchers ran a first-round RT-PCR on the TCR CDR3 using the HTBI primer set. TCRdb ran MiXCR on the multiplex PCR reads and lists one entry per CDR3 protein. The table lists some 740,000 distinct CDR3 sequences, about 15% of them singletons. Sequenced input: blood. The receptor comes from a woman aged 18-30 years with Graves' hyperthyroidism. V is TRBV13 and J is TRBJ2-3; TRBD2 agrees at 9 bases. The CDR3 spells CASSGPGLATDWRTDTQYF. CDR3 DNA: TGTGCCAGCAGCGGACCGGGACTAGCCACGGATTGGCGCACAGATACGCAGTATTTT. The entire variable domain, with the rest obtained from reference TRBV13 and TRBJ2-3, is as follows: AAGVIQSPRHLIKEKRETATLKCYPIPRHDTVYWYQQGPGQDPQFLISFYEKMQSDKGSIPDRFSAQQFSDYHSELNMSSLELGDSALYFCASSGPGLATDWRTDTQYFGPGTRLTVL.